This T cell receptor (beta chain) was recorded in a study of blood T cell repertoires in COVID-19. Study as a whole: COVID-19 samples from acute and convalescent phases originated in the United States, Italy and Spain. In each case, the material was cDNA or gDNA derived from T cells, B-cell-depleted T cells, or PBMCs.

The germline gives CDR1 SGHKS, CDR2 YYEKEE (reference sequence). This CDR3 comprises 14 residues. V lost 0 bases and J lost 4, with 10 bases in between. This clone was picked up a small number of times. In the original workflow: From reference gene primer amplification, estimates of nucleated cell counts were derived. Data came from immunoSEQ multiplex PCR; TCRdb stores just in-frame clones and leaves some out. The D gene and trimming were derived from the DNA, and the V and J assignments and clone size from that table. The data hold a few hundred thousand clones, with about 88% observed a single time.

The sample comprised peripheral blood. The sequence came from a man between 18 and 35 years old with active or convalescent COVID-19. The V and J genes are TRBV5-5 and TRBJ1-2; D gene uncertain. DNA of the CDR3: TGTGCCAGCAGCTTGGACCCTAACCCCTATGGCTACACCTTC. Translating it yields CASSLDPNPYGYTF.